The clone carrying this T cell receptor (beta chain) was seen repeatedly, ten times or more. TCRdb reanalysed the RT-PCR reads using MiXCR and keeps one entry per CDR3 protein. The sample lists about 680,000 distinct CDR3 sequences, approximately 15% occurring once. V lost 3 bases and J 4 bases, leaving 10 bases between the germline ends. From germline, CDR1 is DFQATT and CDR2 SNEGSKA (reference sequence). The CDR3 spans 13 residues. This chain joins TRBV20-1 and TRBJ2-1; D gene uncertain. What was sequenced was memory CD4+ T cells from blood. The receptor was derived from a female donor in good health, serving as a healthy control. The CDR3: CSASWARYNEQFF. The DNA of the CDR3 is TGCAGTGCTAGTTGGGCTAGATACAATGAGCAGTTCTTC.